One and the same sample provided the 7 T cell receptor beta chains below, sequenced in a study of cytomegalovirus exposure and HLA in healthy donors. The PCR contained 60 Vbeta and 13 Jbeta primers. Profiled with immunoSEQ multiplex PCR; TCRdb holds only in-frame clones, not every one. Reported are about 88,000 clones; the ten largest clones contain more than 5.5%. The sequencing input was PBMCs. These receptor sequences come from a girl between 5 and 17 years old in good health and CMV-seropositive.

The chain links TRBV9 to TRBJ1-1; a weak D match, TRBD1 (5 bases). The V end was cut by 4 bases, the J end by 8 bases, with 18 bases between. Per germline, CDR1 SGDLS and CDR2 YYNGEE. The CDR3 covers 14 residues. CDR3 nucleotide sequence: TGTGCCAGCAGCCCGGGGGGTGCCATAGGAGAAGCTTTCTTT. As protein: CASSPGGAIGEAFF.

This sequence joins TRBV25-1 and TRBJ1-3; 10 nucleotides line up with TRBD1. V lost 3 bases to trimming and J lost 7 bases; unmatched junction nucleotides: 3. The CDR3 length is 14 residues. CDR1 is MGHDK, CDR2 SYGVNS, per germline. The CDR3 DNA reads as TGTGCCAGCAGTGATGGGGACAGGGGTAACACCATATATTTT. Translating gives CASSDGDRGNTIYF. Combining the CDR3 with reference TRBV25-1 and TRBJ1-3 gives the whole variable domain EADIYQTPRYLVIGTGKKITLECSQTMGHDKMYWYQQDPGMELHLIHYSYGVNSTEKGDLSSESTVSRIRTEHFPLTLESARPSHTSQYLCASSDGDRGNTIYFGEGSWLTVV.

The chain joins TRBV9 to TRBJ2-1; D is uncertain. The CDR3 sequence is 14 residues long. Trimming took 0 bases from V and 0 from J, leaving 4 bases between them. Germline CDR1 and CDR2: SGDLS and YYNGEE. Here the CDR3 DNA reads TGTGCCAGCAGCGTAGCCTACTCCTACAATGAGCAGTTCTTC. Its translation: CASSVAYSYNEQFF.

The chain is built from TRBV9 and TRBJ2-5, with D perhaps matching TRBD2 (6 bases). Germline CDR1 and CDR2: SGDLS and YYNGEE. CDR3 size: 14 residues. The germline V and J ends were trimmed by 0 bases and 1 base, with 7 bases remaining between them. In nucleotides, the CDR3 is TGTGCCAGCAGCGTAGACGGGGGCCAAGAGACCCAGTACTTC. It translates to CASSVDGGQETQYF.

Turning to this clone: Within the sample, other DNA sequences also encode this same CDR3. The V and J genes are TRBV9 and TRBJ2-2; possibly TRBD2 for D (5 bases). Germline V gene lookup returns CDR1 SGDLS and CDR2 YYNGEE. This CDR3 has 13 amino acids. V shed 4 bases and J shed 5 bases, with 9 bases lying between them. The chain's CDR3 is CASSPGGTGELFF. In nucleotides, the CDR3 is TGTGCCAGCAGCCCCGGAGGTACCGGGGAGCTGTTTTTT.

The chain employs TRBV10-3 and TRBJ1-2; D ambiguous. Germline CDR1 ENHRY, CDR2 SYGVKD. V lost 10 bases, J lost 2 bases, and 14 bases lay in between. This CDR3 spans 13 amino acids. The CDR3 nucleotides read TGTGCCACCACCTCCGAGAAAAACTATGGCTACACCTTC. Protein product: CATTSEKNYGYTF.

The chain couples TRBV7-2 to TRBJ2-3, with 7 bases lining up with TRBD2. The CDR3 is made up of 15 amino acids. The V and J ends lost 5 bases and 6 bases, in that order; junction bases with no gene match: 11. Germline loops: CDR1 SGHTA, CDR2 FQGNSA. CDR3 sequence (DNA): TGTGCCAGCAGCAAACTGACTAGCTTCGGGGATACGCAGTATTTT. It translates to CASSKLTSFGDTQYF.